A selection of T cell receptor beta chains follows, all from one sample in a study of identical twins. TCRdb used MiXCR to reprocess the 5' RACE reads, holding one entry per CDR3 protein. The table shows 1.5 million or so distinct CDR3 sequences, with less than 35% occurring only once. What was sequenced was cord blood. All receptors come from a newborn girl in good health. The CDR3 runs from the conserved cysteine through the conserved F or W. Fields, in order: J gene, D gene, V gene, clone size, CDR3 protein, CDR3 DNA. D genes are given only for firm matches. A clone size is listed for some rows: how often the clone was seen (once, few, many), or a class if it is expanded.

J: TRBJ2-7
D: NA
V: TRBV2
size: NA
CDR3: CASRVSGFYEQYF
DNA: TGTGCCAGCAGGGTTTCGGGGTTCTACGAGCAGTACTTC

J: TRBJ2-7
D: NA
V: TRBV16
size: NA
CDR3: CASSQSSSVEQYF
DNA: TGTGCCAGCAGCCAATCCTCATCGGTCGAGCAGTACTTC

J: TRBJ2-7
D: NA
V: TRBV10-3
size: NA
CDR3: CAIRADGPPYEQYF
DNA: TGTGCCATCAGGGCGGACGGGCCTCCCTACGAGCAGTACTTC

J: TRBJ1-1
D: NA
V: TRBV4-1
size: few
CDR3: CASRPLGNTEAFF
DNA: TGCGCCAGCAGACCCCTGGGGAACACTGAAGCTTTCTTT

J: TRBJ1-1
D: NA
V: TRBV24-1
size: few
CDR3: CATSDLTGAAEAFF
DNA: TGTGCCACCAGTGATTTGACGGGGGCTGCTGAAGCTTTCTTT

J: TRBJ2-2
D: NA
V: TRBV5-1
size: NA
CDR3: CASSLDSFGELFF
DNA: TGCGCCAGCAGCTTGGACAGCTTTGGGGAGCTGTTTTTT

J: TRBJ1-4
D: NA
V: TRBV3-1
size: few
CDR3: CASSRRGLENEKLFF
DNA: TGTGCCAGCAGCCGTCGGGGTCTAGAGAATGAAAAACTGTTTTTT

J: TRBJ1-4
D: NA
V: TRBV5-1
size: few
CDR3: CASRGPEEKLFF
DNA: TGCGCCAGCCGGGGTCCAGAGGAAAAACTGTTTTTT

J: TRBJ2-5
D: NA
V: TRBV12-3/TRBV12-4
size: NA
CDR3: CASRFLYSVETQYF
DNA: TGTGCCAGCAGGTTTTTATATTCAGTGGAGACCCAGTACTTC

J: TRBJ2-3
D: NA
V: TRBV5-1
size: NA
CDR3: CASSLRLTPSVTQYF
DNA: TGCGCCAGCAGCTTGCGACTTACACCGTCCGTTACGCAGTATTTT

J: TRBJ2-6
D: TRBD1
V: TRBV12-3/TRBV12-4
size: NA
CDR3: CASSTTGTAGANVLTF
DNA: TGTGCCAGCAGCACTACCGGGACAGCAGGGGCCAACGTCCTGACTTTC

J: TRBJ1-4
D: NA
V: TRBV5-8
size: few
CDR3: CASSLEGLREKLFF
DNA: TGTGCCAGCAGCTTGGAGGGGCTGAGGGAAAAACTGTTTTTT

J: TRBJ2-7
D: NA
V: TRBV6-2/TRBV6-3
size: NA
CDR3: CASSYPTRALYEQYF
DNA: TGTGCCAGCAGTTACCCGACTAGAGCCCTCTACGAGCAGTACTTC

J: TRBJ2-7
D: TRBD2
V: TRBV28
size: few
CDR3: CASSLFSWGGKQYF
DNA: TGTGCCAGCAGTTTATTTTCCTGGGGGGGTAAGCAGTACTTC

J: TRBJ1-1
D: NA
V: TRBV28
size: NA
CDR3: CASSDPLGNTEAFF
DNA: TGTGCCAGCAGTGACCCACTGGGGAACACTGAAGCTTTCTTT

J: TRBJ1-5
D: NA
V: TRBV12-3/TRBV12-4
size: few
CDR3: CASSLNVDQPQHF
DNA: TGTGCCAGCAGTTTGAATGTGGATCAGCCCCAGCATTTT

J: TRBJ2-7
D: TRBD2
V: TRBV6-1
size: few
CDR3: CASSSRTSGGFYEQYF
DNA: TGTGCCAGCAGTTCCCGGACTAGCGGGGGTTTCTACGAGCAGTACTTC

J: TRBJ1-5
D: TRBD1
V: TRBV25-1
size: NA
CDR3: CASSGSGTGGELSNQPQHF
DNA: TGTGCCAGCAGTGGATCCGGGACAGGGGGCGAGTTGAGCAATCAGCCCCAGCATTTT

J: TRBJ1-3
D: NA
V: TRBV2
size: NA
CDR3: CASMHSGTIYF
DNA: TGTGCCAGCATGCATAGTGGCACCATATATTTT

J: TRBJ2-6
D: TRBD1
V: TRBV27
size: NA
CDR3: CASSRGQGGSGANVLTF
DNA: TGTGCCAGCAGTCGGGGACAGGGGGGCTCTGGGGCCAACGTCCTGACTTTC

J: TRBJ2-3
D: TRBD1
V: TRBV27
size: NA
CDR3: CASTPWGTDGDTQYF
DNA: TGTGCCAGCACCCCTTGGGGGACAGATGGAGATACGCAGTATTTT

J: TRBJ2-7
D: TRBD2
V: TRBV4-2
size: NA
CDR3: CASSPRLAGGVYEQYF
DNA: TGTGCCAGCAGCCCCCGACTAGCGGGGGGGGTATACGAGCAGTACTTC

J: TRBJ1-1
D: NA
V: TRBV20-1
size: NA
CDR3: CSASVGGNTEAFF
DNA: TGCAGTGCTTCTGTCGGGGGGAACACTGAAGCTTTCTTT

J: TRBJ1-5
D: NA
V: TRBV7-2
size: few
CDR3: CASSLGREVHQPQHF
DNA: TGTGCCAGCAGCTTGGGGAGGGAGGTTCATCAGCCCCAGCATTTT

J: TRBJ2-1
D: TRBD2
V: TRBV20-1
size: NA
CDR3: CSARSGRQETQFF
DNA: TGCAGTGCTAGAAGCGGGAGGCAAGAGACCCAGTTCTTC

J: TRBJ2-5
D: NA
V: TRBV10-3
size: many
CDR3: CAISERSTQETQYF
DNA: TGTGCCATCAGTGAGAGGTCAACTCAAGAGACCCAGTACTTC

J: TRBJ1-2
D: TRBD1
V: TRBV27
size: NA
CDR3: CASSFRGQTGYGYTF
DNA: TGTGCCAGCAGTTTCAGGGGGCAGACGGGATATGGCTACACCTTC

J: TRBJ2-7
D: TRBD2
V: TRBV28
size: NA
CDR3: CASRTHRWASGSYEQYF
DNA: TGTGCCAGCAGAACACATAGGTGGGCTAGCGGGAGTTACGAGCAGTACTTC

J: TRBJ2-7
D: NA
V: TRBV6-2/TRBV6-3
size: NA
CDR3: CASSHPWRAAYEQYF
DNA: TGTGCCAGCAGCCACCCATGGCGGGCTGCCTACGAGCAGTACTTC

J: TRBJ1-2
D: NA
V: TRBV28
size: NA
CDR3: CASSFTRGYYGYTF
DNA: TGTGCCAGCAGTTTTACTCGGGGCTACTATGGCTACACCTTC

J: TRBJ2-7
D: NA
V: TRBV12-3/TRBV12-4
size: NA
CDR3: CASSLHREYEQYF
DNA: TGTGCCAGCAGTTTACACAGGGAATACGAGCAGTACTTC

J: TRBJ1-5
D: NA
V: TRBV28
size: NA
CDR3: CASSFGVGVVVQPQHF
DNA: TGTGCCAGCAGTTTCGGGGTAGGGGTGGTGGTCCAGCCCCAGCATTTT

J: TRBJ1-4
D: NA
V: TRBV6-1
size: few
CDR3: CASSETAINEKLFF
DNA: TGTGCCAGCAGTGAAACGGCGATAAATGAAAAACTGTTTTTT

J: TRBJ1-2
D: TRBD1
V: TRBV29-1
size: few
CDR3: CSVGNPGQGGGYTF
DNA: TGCAGCGTTGGGAACCCGGGACAGGGGGGAGGCTACACCTTC

J: TRBJ2-7
D: NA
V: TRBV5-1
size: NA
CDR3: CASSPWTVSGTYEQYF
DNA: TGCGCCAGCAGCCCCTGGACAGTTTCGGGAACCTACGAGCAGTACTTC

J: TRBJ1-1
D: NA
V: TRBV7-9
size: few
CDR3: CASSLLEGYTEAFF
DNA: TGTGCCAGCAGCTTATTAGAGGGATACACTGAAGCTTTCTTT

J: TRBJ1-1
D: TRBD1
V: TRBV25-1
size: few
CDR3: CASLSDREERRAFF
DNA: TGTGCCAGCCTCTCAGACAGGGAAGAACGGCGAGCTTTCTTT